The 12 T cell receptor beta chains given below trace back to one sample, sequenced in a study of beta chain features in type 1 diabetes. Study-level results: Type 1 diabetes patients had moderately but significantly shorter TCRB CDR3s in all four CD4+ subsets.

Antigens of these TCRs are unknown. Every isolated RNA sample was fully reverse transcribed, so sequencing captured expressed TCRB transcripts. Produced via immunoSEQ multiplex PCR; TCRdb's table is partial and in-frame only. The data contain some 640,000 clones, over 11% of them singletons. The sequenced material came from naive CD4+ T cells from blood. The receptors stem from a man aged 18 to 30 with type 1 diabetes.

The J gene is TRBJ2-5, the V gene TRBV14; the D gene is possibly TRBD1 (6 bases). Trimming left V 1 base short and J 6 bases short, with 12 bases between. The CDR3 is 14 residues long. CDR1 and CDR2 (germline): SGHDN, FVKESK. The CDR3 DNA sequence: TGTGCCAGCAGCCAAGTGGGCAGGGGAAAGACCCAGTACTTC. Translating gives CASSQVGRGKTQYF.

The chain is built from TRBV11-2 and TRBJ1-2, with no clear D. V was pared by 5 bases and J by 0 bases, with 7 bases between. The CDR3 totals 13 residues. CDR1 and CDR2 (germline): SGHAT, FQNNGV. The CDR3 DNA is TGTGCCAGCAGCACTACAGCTAACTATGGCTACACCTTC. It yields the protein CASSTTANYGYTF.

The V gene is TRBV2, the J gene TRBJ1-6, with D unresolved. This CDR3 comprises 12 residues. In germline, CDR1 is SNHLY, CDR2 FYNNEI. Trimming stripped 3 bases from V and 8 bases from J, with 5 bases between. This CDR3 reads CASSDMYSPLHF. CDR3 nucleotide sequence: TGTGCCAGCAGTGACATGTATTCACCCCTCCACTTT.

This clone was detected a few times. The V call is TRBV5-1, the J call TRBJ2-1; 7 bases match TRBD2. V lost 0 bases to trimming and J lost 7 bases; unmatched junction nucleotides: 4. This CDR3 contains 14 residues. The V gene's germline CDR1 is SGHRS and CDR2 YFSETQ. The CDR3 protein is CASSLAGLENEQFF. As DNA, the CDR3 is TGCGCCAGCAGCTTGGCTGGACTAGAGAATGAGCAGTTCTTC.

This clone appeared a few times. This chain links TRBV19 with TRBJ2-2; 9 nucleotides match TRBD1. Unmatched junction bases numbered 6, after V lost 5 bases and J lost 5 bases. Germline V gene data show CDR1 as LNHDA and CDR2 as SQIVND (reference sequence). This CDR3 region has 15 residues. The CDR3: CASSLRTGETGELFF. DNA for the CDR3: TGTGCCAGTAGTCTGAGGACAGGGGAAACCGGGGAGCTGTTTTTT.

CDR3 sequence: CASSLSPGALSSGANVLTF. CDR3 DNA sequence: TGTGCCAGCAGTTTATCGCCAGGGGCCTTGAGCTCTGGGGCCAACGTCCTGACTTTC. The chain employs TRBV27 and TRBJ2-6; maybe TRBD1 (6 bases). CDR3 length: 19 amino acids. Germline-derived CDR1 and CDR2 are MNHEY and SMNVEV (reference sequence). The V and J ends lost 0 bases and 0 bases respectively, with 15 bases between them.

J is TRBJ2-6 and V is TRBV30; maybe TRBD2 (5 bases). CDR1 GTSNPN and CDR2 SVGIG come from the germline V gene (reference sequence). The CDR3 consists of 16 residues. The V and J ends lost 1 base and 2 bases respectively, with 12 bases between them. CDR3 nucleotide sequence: TGTGCCTGGAGTGGAGGGAGAGAAGCTGGGGCCAACGTCCTGACTTTC. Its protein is CAWSGGREAGANVLTF.

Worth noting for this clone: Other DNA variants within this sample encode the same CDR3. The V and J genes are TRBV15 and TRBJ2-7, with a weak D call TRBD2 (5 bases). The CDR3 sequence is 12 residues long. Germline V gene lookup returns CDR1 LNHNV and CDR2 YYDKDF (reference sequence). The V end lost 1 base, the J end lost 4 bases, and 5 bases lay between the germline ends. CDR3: CATSRAGYEQYF. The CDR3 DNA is TGTGCCACCAGCAGAGCGGGATACGAGCAGTACTTC. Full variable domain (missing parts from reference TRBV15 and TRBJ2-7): DAMVIQNPRYQVTQFGKPVTLSCSQTLNHNVMYWYQQKSSQAPKLLFHYYDKDFNNEADTPDNFQSRRPNTSFCFLDIRSPGLGDTAMYLCATSRAGYEQYFGPGTRLTVT.

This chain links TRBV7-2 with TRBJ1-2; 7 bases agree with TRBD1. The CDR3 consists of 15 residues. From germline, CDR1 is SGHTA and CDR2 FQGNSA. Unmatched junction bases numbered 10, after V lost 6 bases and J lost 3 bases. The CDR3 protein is CASSPDREVHYGYTF. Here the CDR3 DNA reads TGTGCCAGCAGTCCCGACAGGGAGGTTCACTATGGCTACACCTTC. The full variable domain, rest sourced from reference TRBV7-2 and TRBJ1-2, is GAGVSQSPSNKVTEKGKDVELRCDPISGHTALYWYRQSLGQGLEFLIYFQGNSAPDKSGLPSDRFSAERTGGSVSTLTIQRTQQEDSAVYLCASSPDREVHYGYTFGSGTRLTVV.

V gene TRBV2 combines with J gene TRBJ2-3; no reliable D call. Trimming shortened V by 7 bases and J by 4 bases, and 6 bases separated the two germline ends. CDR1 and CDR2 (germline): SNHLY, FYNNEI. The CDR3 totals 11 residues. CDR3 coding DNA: TGTGCCAGCAAGCGTGCAGATACGCAGTATTTT. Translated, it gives CASKRADTQYF.

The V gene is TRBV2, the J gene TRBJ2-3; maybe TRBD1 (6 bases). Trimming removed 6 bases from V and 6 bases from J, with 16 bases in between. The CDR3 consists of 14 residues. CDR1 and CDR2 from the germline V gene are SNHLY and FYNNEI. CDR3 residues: CASSQQGSGDTQYF. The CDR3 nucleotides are TGTGCCAGCAGCCAACAGGGTTCGGGGGATACGCAGTATTTT.

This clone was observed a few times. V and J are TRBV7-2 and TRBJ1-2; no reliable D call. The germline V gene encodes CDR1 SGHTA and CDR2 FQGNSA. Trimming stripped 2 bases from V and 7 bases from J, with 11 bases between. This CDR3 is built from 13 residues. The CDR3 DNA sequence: TGTGCCAGCAGCTTAATCGTTGTCGGTGGCTACACCTTC. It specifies CASSLIVVGGYTF.